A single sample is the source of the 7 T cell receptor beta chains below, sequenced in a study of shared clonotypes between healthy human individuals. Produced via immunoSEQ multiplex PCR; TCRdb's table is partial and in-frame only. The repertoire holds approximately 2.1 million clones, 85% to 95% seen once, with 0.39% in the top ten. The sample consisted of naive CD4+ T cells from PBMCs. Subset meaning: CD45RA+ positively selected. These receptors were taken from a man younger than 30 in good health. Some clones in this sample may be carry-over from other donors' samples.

CDR3 in DNA: TGCGCCAGCAGCCAGGATTTCAGGGCCAGCACAGATACGCAGTATTTT. Its translation: CASSQDFRASTDTQYF. This chain uses TRBV4-3 with TRBJ2-3, with D perhaps matching TRBD1 (5 bases). The CDR3 runs 16 residues. V was trimmed by 3 bases and J by 0 bases, leaving 13 bases between them. Germline V gives CDR1 LGHNA, CDR2 YSLEER.

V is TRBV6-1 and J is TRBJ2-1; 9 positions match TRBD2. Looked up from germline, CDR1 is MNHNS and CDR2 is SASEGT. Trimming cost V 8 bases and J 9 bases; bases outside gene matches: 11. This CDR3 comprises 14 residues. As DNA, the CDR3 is TGTGCCAGCCACCCAGCGGGAGGCATAGTTGAGCAGTTCTTC. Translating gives CASHPAGGIVEQFF.

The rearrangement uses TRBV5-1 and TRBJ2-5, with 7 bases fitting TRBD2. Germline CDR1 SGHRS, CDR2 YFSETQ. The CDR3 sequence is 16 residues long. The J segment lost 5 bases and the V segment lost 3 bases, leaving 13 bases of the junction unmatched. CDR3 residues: CASSYIRGRARETQYF. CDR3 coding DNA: TGCGCCAGCAGCTATATCCGGGGGAGGGCCCGTGAGACCCAGTACTTC.

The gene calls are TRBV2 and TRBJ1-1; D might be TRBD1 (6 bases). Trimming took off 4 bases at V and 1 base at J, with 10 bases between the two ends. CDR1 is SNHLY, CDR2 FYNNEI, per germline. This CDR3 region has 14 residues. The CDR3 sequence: CASSANRANTEAFF. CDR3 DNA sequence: TGTGCCAGCAGTGCTAACAGGGCGAACACTGAAGCTTTCTTT.

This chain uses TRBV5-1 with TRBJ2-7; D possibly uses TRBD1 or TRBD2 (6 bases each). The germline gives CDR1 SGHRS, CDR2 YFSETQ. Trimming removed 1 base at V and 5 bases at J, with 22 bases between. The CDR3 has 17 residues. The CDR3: CASSLYGGPVLSHEQYF. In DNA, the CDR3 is TGCGCCAGCAGCTTGTATGGGGGGCCAGTCCTTAGCCACGAGCAGTACTTC.

The CDR3 nucleotides read TGTGCCAGCAGCCCCGGGACCGCGTTTGATACGCAGTATTTT. Amino acid sequence: CASSPGTAFDTQYF. The chain joins TRBV11-3 to TRBJ2-3, with D perhaps TRBD1 or TRBD2 (5 bases each). The CDR3 loop spans 14 amino acids. Looked up from germline, CDR1 is SGHNT and CDR2 is YENEEA. The V end lost 5 bases, the J end lost 6 bases, and 15 bases lay between the germline ends.

In DNA form, the CDR3 reads TGTGCCAGCAGCTTTGGGGGGGTTAATGAAAAACTGTTTTTT. Translating it yields CASSFGGVNEKLFF. The V call is TRBV5-6, the J call TRBJ1-4, with D tentatively TRBD1 (5 bases). With 2 bases removed from V and 4 bases from J, the gap between germline ends came to 9 bases. This CDR3 region has 14 residues. Germline CDR1 reads SGHDT; CDR2 reads YYEEEE.